Listed here are 17 T cell receptor beta chains from one sample, sequenced in a study of blood T cell repertoires in COVID-19. Sequencing was performed with immunoSEQ multiplex PCR; in TCRdb, only in-frame clones are kept and a portion is missing. This table holds around 130,000 clones, about 87% found once. The sequencing input was peripheral blood. The receptor source for this set is an elderly woman with acute or convalescent COVID-19.

J is TRBJ1-1 and V is TRBV30; D is unclear. The CDR3 has 14 residues. Between the trimmed V and J ends, which lost 4 bases and 0 bases, there was a span of 12 bases. The V gene's germline CDR1 is GTSNPN and CDR2 SVGIG (reference sequence). The CDR3 sequence is CAWKELYLNTEAFF. The CDR3 DNA follows: TGTGCCTGGAAAGAATTGTACTTGAACACTGAAGCTTTCTTT. The complete variable domain, with remaining parts taken from reference TRBV30 and TRBJ1-1, reads SQTIHQWPATLVQPVGSPLSLECTVEGTSNPNLYWYRQAAGRGLQLLFYSVGIGQISSEVPQNLSASRPQDRQFILSSKKLLLSDSGFYLCAWKELYLNTEAFFGQGTRLTVV.

The chain combines TRBV5-1 with TRBJ1-1; TRBD1 agrees at 7 bases. In germline, CDR1 is SGHRS, CDR2 YFSETQ. There are 14 residues in the CDR3. J lost 0 bases, V lost 1 base, and 0 bases had no gene match. The CDR3 protein is CASSLTGVNTEAFF. In DNA form, the CDR3 reads TGCGCCAGCAGCTTGACAGGGGTGAACACTGAAGCTTTCTTT.

The genes are TRBV5-1 and TRBJ1-2, with D uncertain. V lost 5 bases to trimming and J lost 1 base, with 9 bases between them. Per germline, CDR1 SGHRS and CDR2 YFSETQ. The CDR3 consists of 13 residues. Here the CDR3 DNA reads TGCGCCAGCAGTCTTTATAGTAACTATGGCTACACCTTC. This codes for CASSLYSNYGYTF.

This clone was seen a handful of times. The chain joins TRBV2 to TRBJ1-5; a possible D gene is TRBD1 (6 bases). The germline gives CDR1 SNHLY, CDR2 FYNNEI. Trimming cost V 5 bases and J 3 bases, with 14 bases left between them. The CDR3 covers 15 residues. CDR3 sequence (DNA): TGTGCCAGCAGTACTTCAGGGGCAGTCAATCAGCCCCAGCATTTT. Translated, it gives CASSTSGAVNQPQHF.

This chain links TRBV5-4 with TRBJ1-3; the D gene is possibly TRBD1 (5 bases). V lost 4 bases and J 0 bases, leaving 17 bases between the germline ends. Germline V gene data show CDR1 as SGHNT and CDR2 as YYREEE (reference sequence). This CDR3 is 17 amino acids long. CDR3 DNA: TGTGCCAGCAGCAAGGAGGGGTATTCTTCCTCTGGAAACACCATATATTTT. Translated: CASSKEGYSSSGNTIYF.

This chain uses TRBV24-1 with TRBJ2-5; 9 nucleotides line up with TRBD1. The CDR3 loop spans 15 amino acids. Losses at the gene ends were 3 bases for V and 2 bases for J; bases not matched to a gene: 3. In germline, CDR1 is KGHDR, CDR2 SFDVKD. CDR3 DNA sequence: TGTGCCACCAGTGATCCGGGGACAGGGCAAGAGACCCAGTACTTC. Its translation is CATSDPGTGQETQYF.

The V and J genes are TRBV27 and TRBJ1-5; tentative D call: TRBD1 (5 bases). CDR3 length equals 12 residues. Germline V gives CDR1 MNHEY, CDR2 SMNVEV (reference sequence). Trimming took 11 bases from V and 4 from J, leaving 12 bases between them. DNA of the CDR3: TGTGCCGGCGGGGGGAAGAATCAGCCCCAGCATTTT. Translating it yields CAGGGKNQPQHF.

The rearrangement joins TRBV19 to TRBJ1-6; D unresolved. CDR3 length: 14 residues. The V end was cut by 3 bases, the J end by 7 bases, with 10 bases between. CDR1 LNHDA and CDR2 SQIVND come from the germline V gene (reference sequence). CDR3 nucleotides: TGTGCCAGTAGTATCGGCAGGTCAAATTCACCCCTCCACTTT. Protein: CASSIGRSNSPLHF.

The rearrangement links TRBV6-5 to TRBJ2-2; possible D gene TRBD2, 5 bases. This CDR3 contains 15 residues. V dropped 7 bases and J dropped 2 bases, with 14 bases sitting between them. Germline V gives CDR1 MNHEY, CDR2 SVGAGI. CDR3 DNA: TGTGCCAGCACTCGAAGGAGGTTCAACACCGGGGAGCTGTTTTTT. It encodes CASTRRRFNTGELFF.

This chain links TRBV6-2 or TRBV6-3 with TRBJ1-5; 8 nucleotides line up with TRBD1. The CDR3 runs 17 residues. After removal of 5 bases from V and 0 bases from J, the junction contained 9 bases not matched to a gene. CDR1 is MNHEY and CDR2 is SVGEGT in the germline V gene. The DNA for the CDR3 is TGTGCCAGCAGTCCCGGACAGGGAGGGTATAGCAATCAGCCCCAGCATTTT. Encoded protein: CASSPGQGGYSNQPQHF.

This clone was counted between two and nine times. The chain carries TRBV14 and TRBJ1-1; 7 nucleotides match TRBD1. This CDR3 contains 15 residues. Germline-derived CDR1 and CDR2 are SGHDN and FVKESK. The trim removed 4 bases at V and 1 base at J, leaving 6 bases unmatched. CDR3 bases: TGTGCCAGCAGCCGGATCGGGACAGAGAACACTGAAGCTTTCTTT. It translates to CASSRIGTENTEAFF.

The rearrangement links TRBV6-5 to TRBJ1-5; 9 bases fit TRBD1. Germline V CDR1 and CDR2: MNHEY, SVGAGI. Trimming at V came to 6 bases and at J to 0 bases, leaving 3 bases not matched to a gene. This CDR3 contains 15 residues. The DNA of the CDR3 is TGTGCCAGCAGGAAGACAGGGGGTAGCAATCAGCCCCAGCATTTT. It yields the protein CASRKTGGSNQPQHF.

The gene calls are TRBV18 and TRBJ1-1; TRBD1 aligns across 7 bases. V shed 3 bases and J 5 bases; nucleotides not matched to a gene: 18. This CDR3 is 18 amino acids long. The germline V gene encodes CDR1 KGHSH and CDR2 LQKENI. DNA of the CDR3: TGTGCCAGCTCACCCTCGGTCCCTAGAGGGGGCATGGGAACTGAAGCTTTCTTT. This gives the protein CASSPSVPRGGMGTEAFF.

The V call is TRBV6-1, the J call TRBJ2-2, with 9 bases lining up with TRBD1. After removal of 4 bases from V and 5 bases from J, the junction contained 11 bases not matched to a gene. The CDR3 loop spans 17 amino acids. Germline CDR1 is MNHNS and CDR2 is SASEGT. CDR3 coding DNA: TGTGCCAGCAGTGTTCATACCGGGACAGGGTTAACCGGGGAGCTGTTTTTT. Its translation is CASSVHTGTGLTGELFF.

V and J are TRBV3-1 (or the pseudogene TRBV3-2) and TRBJ1-1; perhaps TRBD1 as D (5 bases). This CDR3 comprises 14 residues. Germline V gene sequence: CDR1 LGHDT, CDR2 YNNKEL (reference sequence). V was cut by 0 bases and J by 1 base, with 6 bases left in between. The CDR3 nucleotides are TGTGCCAGCAGCCAAGATCAGGGGAACACTGAAGCTTTCTTT. Translation: CASSQDQGNTEAFF.

This chain joins TRBV7-9 and TRBJ1-2; 7 bases are shared with TRBD1. The trim removed 2 bases at V and 8 bases at J, leaving 14 bases unmatched. The CDR3 sequence is 16 residues long. From germline, CDR1 is SEHNR and CDR2 FQNEAQ (reference sequence). The CDR3 loop reads CASSLWDRDSVWGYTF. The CDR3 DNA reads as TGTGCCAGCAGCTTATGGGACCGGGACAGCGTATGGGGCTACACCTTC.

The J gene is TRBJ1-1, the V gene TRBV11-1, with a weak D call TRBD1 (5 bases). The germline V gene encodes CDR1 SGHAT and CDR2 FQDESV (reference sequence). The CDR3 spans 13 residues. Trimming removed 8 bases from V and 5 bases from J, with 15 bases in between. The CDR3 region is CASRAPGETEAFF. As DNA, the CDR3 is TGTGCCAGCCGCGCCCCGGGGGAGACTGAAGCTTTCTTT. Complete variable domain (other parts from reference TRBV11-1 and TRBJ1-1): EAEVAQSPRYKITEKSQAVAFWCDPISGHATLYWYRQILGQGPELLVQFQDESVVDDSQLPKDRFSAERLKGVDSTLKIQPAELGDSAMYLCASRAPGETEAFFGQGTRLTVV.